Detailed here is one T cell receptor beta chain. The sample is drawn from a study of control samples from healthy donors and cancer patients. Here immunoSEQ multiplex PCR was the method, and the copy in TCRdb shows in-frame clones only, minus some. The repertoire holds some 150,000 clones, with roughly 91% as singletons. Germline loops: CDR1 SGHRS, CDR2 YFSETQ. This CDR3 contains 14 residues. Trimming removed 3 bases from V and 2 bases from J; junction bases left unmatched: 0. The chain combines TRBV5-1 with TRBJ1-1; the match to TRBD1 covers 11 bases. Material: blood. The receptor's source is a woman in her twenties or thirties in good health. The CDR3 DNA follows: TGCGCCAGCAGCTGGACAGGGGGCAACACTGAAGCTTTCTTT. Its protein product is CASSWTGGNTEAFF.